The T cell receptor beta chain described here comes from a study of blood T cell repertoires in COVID-19. Study background: The United States, Italy and Spain were the sources of the acute and convalescent COVID-19 samples. PBMCs, B-cell-depleted T cells, or T cells were the source of the cDNA or gDNA that made up the material.

V was clipped by 6 bases and J by 8 bases, with 14 bases between them. Germline CDR1 reads MNHEY; CDR2 reads SMNVEV (reference sequence). CDR3 length equals 13 residues. Source study methods: Cell counts per sample came from amplifying reference gene primers. This table comes from immunoSEQ multiplex PCR, and its TCRdb copy is limited to in-frame clones, with some not included. Clonal size and the V and J genes are those of that table, whereas D and trimming came from the DNA. The sample lists fewer than 100,000 clones, about 93% occurring once. The sequenced material came from peripheral blood. The TCR sequence derives from a woman of 80 years or more with acute or convalescent COVID-19. This chain links TRBV27 with TRBJ2-1; tentative D call: TRBD2 (7 bases). In DNA form, the CDR3 reads TGTGCCAGCAGGGCTTGGGGGGGCGATGAGCAGTTCTTC. Translating it yields CASRAWGGDEQFF.